This TCR beta chain was profiled in a study of early T cells in non-severe SARS-CoV-2 infection. Across the study: Sequencing input comprised bulk RNA from unsorted whole blood; chain pairing was not available.

This clonotype was counted a few times. The TCR library protocol was used to attach unique molecular identifiers. These identifiers were attached to individual cDNA molecules. One entry per CDR3 protein, called by TCRdb with MiXCR from the 5' RACE reads. The data contain 55,000 to 80,000 distinct CDR3 sequences, around 10% of them seen just once; the ten biggest clones take up approximately 4.2%. CDR1 and CDR2 from the germline V gene are SGHAT and FQNNGV. This CDR3 region has 15 residues. With V trimmed by 5 bases and J by 5 bases, 11 bases remained unmatched. The sequence was collected from an adult who was a healthcare worker with PCR-confirmed SARS-CoV-2 infection or an uninfected control (not recorded which). The chain combines TRBV11-2 with TRBJ2-7; 8 bases are a match to TRBD2. The specimen sequenced was whole blood. CDR3 protein: CASSHLQLAANEQYF. The CDR3 region has the DNA TGTGCCAGCAGCCACCTGCAACTAGCGGCGAACGAGCAGTACTTC.